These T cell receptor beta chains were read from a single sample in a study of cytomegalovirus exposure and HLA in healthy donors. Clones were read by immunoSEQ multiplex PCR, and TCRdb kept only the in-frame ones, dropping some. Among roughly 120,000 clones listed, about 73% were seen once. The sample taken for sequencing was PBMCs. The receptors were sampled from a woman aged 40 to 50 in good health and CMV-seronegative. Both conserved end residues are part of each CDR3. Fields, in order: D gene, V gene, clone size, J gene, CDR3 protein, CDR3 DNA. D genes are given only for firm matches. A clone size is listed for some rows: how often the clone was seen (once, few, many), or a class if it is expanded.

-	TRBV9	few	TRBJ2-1	CASSPARLEYNEQFF	TGTGCCAGCAGTCCGGCAAGACTAGAATACAATGAGCAGTTCTTC
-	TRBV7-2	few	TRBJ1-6	CASSIQGSPLHF	TGTGCCAGCAGCATACAGGGTAGTCCCCTCCACTTT
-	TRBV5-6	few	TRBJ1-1	CASSTDMNTEAFF	TGTGCCAGCAGCACAGATATGAACACTGAAGCTTTCTTT
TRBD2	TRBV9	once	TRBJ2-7	CASSPGLAGVSYEQYF	TGTGCCAGCAGCCCGGGACTAGCGGGAGTTTCCTACGAGCAGTACTTC
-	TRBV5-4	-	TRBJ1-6	CASSLKGTYNSPLHF	TGTGCCAGCAGCTTGAAGGGGACTTATAATTCACCCCTCCACTTT
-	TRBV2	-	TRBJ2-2	CASSGRTAGELFF	TGTGCCAGCAGTGGGCGGACAGCCGGGGAGCTGTTTTTT
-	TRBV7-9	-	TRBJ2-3	CASSRLDSLTDTQYF	TGTGCCAGCAGCCGCCTGGACAGCCTCACAGATACGCAGTATTTT
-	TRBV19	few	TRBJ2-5	CASSPRGKTQYF	TGTGCCAGTAGTCCACGGGGAAAGACCCAGTACTTC
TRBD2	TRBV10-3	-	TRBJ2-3	CAISVGLAETDTQYF	TGTGCCATCAGTGTAGGTCTAGCGGAAACAGATACGCAGTATTTT
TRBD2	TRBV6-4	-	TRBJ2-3	CASQKIAGESDTQYF	TGTGCCAGCCAAAAAATAGCGGGGGAGTCAGATACGCAGTATTTT
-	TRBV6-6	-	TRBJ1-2	CASSYEAALYGYTF	TGTGCCAGCAGTTACGAGGCAGCTCTCTATGGCTACACCTTC
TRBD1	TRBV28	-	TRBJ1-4	CATTGGNNEKLFF	TGTGCCACCACAGGGGGCAATAATGAAAAACTGTTTTTT
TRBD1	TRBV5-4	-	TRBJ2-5	CASSYDRGRQTQYF	TGTGCCAGCAGTTACGACAGGGGGAGGCAGACCCAGTACTTC
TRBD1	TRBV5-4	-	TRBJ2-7	CASSWTPGQGVGEQYF	TGTGCCAGCAGCTGGACGCCGGGACAGGGGGTAGGGGAGCAGTACTTC
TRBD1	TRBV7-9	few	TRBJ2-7	CASSLGQGIHEQYF	TGTGCCAGCAGCTTGGGACAGGGGATCCACGAGCAGTACTTC
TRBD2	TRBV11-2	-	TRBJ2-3	CASRPGLARGGLDTQYF	TGTGCCAGCCGCCCTGGACTAGCCCGAGGGGGGTTGGATACGCAGTATTTT
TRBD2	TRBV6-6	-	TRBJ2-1	CASSYLAGSNEQFF	TGTGCCAGCAGTTATCTAGCGGGGAGCAATGAGCAGTTCTTC
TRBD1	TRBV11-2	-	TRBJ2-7	CASSFGTVAYEQYF	TGTGCCAGCAGCTTCGGGACAGTGGCCTACGAGCAGTACTTC
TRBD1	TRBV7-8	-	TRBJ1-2	CASSLRDRGYGYTF	TGTGCCAGCAGCTTACGGGACAGGGGCTATGGCTACACCTTC
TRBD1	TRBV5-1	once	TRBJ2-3	CASGTQGGGRGTDTQYF	TGCGCCAGCGGCACCCAAGGGGGCGGCAGGGGTACAGATACGCAGTATTTT
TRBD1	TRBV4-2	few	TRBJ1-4	CASSQGTGRGEKLFF	TGTGCCAGCAGCCAAGGGACAGGGCGAGGGGAAAAACTGTTTTTT
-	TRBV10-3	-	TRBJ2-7	CAISPNGDNYEQYF	TGTGCCATCAGCCCAAACGGGGACAACTACGAGCAGTACTTC
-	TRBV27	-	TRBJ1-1	CASSPWLGRTEAFF	TGTGCCAGCAGCCCCTGGTTGGGGCGGACTGAAGCTTTCTTT
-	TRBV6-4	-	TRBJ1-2	CASSDSRQVYYGYTF	TGTGCCAGCAGTGACTCAAGGCAGGTCTACTATGGCTACACCTTC
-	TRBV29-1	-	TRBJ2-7	CSVEGGETYEQYF	TGCAGCGTTGAAGGGGGGGAGACCTACGAGCAGTACTTC
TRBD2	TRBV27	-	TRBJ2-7	CASSPQLAGFSYEQYF	TGTGCCAGCAGTCCGCAACTAGCGGGGTTTTCCTACGAGCAGTACTTC
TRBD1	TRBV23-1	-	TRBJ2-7	CASSQPTGGYYEQYF	TGCGCCAGCAGTCAACCGACAGGGGGCTACTACGAGCAGTACTTC
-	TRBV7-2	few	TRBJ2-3	CASSLEQGTDTQYF	TGTGCCAGCAGCTTAGAACAGGGAACAGATACGCAGTATTTT
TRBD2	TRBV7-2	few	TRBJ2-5	CASSLRTSGGAKETQYF	TGTGCCAGCAGCTTACGGACTAGCGGGGGGGCCAAAGAGACCCAGTACTTC
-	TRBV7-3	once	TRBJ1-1	CASAPLGGLRAEAFF	TGTGCCAGCGCGCCCTTGGGAGGCTTGAGGGCTGAAGCTTTCTTT
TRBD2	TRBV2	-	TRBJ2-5	CASSVSSGAQETQYF	TGTGCCAGCAGTGTGTCTAGCGGGGCTCAAGAGACCCAGTACTTC
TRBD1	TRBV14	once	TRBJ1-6	CASSRSTGGFGNSPLHF	TGTGCCAGCAGCCGATCGACAGGGGGCTTTGGGAATTCACCCCTCCACTTT